This T cell receptor beta chain was recorded in a study of CD8+ T cells in alopecia areata. Findings and limits, study-wide: Greater clonality was observed in lesional scalp samples, especially alopecia totalis/universalis, versus normal scalp. Resident alphabeta T-cell populations of normal skin are likewise subject to sequencing in scalp samples.

CDR3 length: 18 amino acids. V was pared by 1 base and J by 0 bases, with 15 bases between. Germline loops: CDR1 MNHNS, CDR2 SASEGT. RNA was extracted and reverse transcribed into cDNA as the sequencing template. Sequencing used immunoSEQ multiplex PCR; TCRdb keeps in-frame clones, though not all of them. The sample records roughly 120,000 clones, over 60% being singletons. From PBMCs, CD4+ and CD8+ T cells were sorted. Turning to this clone: Antigen: not known.

This TCR was sampled from a human donor in good health. The V and J genes are TRBV6-1 and TRBJ1-4, with a possible D match to TRBD1 (6 bases). Sequenced: CD4+ T cells sorted from blood. The CDR3 nucleotides are TGTGCCAGCAGTGAAGGAGGGGGGGGGAGCGCAACTAATGAAAAACTGTTTTTT. As protein: CASSEGGGGSATNEKLFF.